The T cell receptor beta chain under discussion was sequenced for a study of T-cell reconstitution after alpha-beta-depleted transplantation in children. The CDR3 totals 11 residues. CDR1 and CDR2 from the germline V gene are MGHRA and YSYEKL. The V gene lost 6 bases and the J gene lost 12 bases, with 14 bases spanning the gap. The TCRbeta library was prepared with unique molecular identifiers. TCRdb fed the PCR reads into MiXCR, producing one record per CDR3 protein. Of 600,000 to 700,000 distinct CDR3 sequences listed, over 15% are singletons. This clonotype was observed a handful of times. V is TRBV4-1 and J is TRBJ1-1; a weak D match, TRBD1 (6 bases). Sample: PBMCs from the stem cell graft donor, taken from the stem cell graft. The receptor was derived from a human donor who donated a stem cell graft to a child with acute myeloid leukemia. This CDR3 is CASSQGRETFF. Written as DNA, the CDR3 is TGCGCCAGCAGTCAGGGGCGGGAGACTTTCTTT.